This T cell receptor (beta chain) was sequenced during a study of blood T cell repertoires in COVID-19. TCRdb's table, derived via immunoSEQ multiplex PCR, lists solely in-frame clones and lacks some. Altogether 200,000 to 250,000 clones are present, 80% being singletons, with the ten largest covering about 13%. Germline CDR1 SEHNR, CDR2 FQNEAQ (reference sequence). The CDR3 runs to 15 residues. V lost 2 bases and J 4 bases, leaving 12 bases between the germline ends. The source of this sequence is a human donor in a cohort sampled during active COVID-19. The source material was peripheral blood. The chain uses TRBV7-9 and TRBJ1-5; D ambiguous. CDR3 in amino acids: CASSLSSQLNQPQHF. The DNA of the CDR3 is TGTGCCAGCAGCTTATCCTCCCAGTTAAATCAGCCCCAGCATTTT.